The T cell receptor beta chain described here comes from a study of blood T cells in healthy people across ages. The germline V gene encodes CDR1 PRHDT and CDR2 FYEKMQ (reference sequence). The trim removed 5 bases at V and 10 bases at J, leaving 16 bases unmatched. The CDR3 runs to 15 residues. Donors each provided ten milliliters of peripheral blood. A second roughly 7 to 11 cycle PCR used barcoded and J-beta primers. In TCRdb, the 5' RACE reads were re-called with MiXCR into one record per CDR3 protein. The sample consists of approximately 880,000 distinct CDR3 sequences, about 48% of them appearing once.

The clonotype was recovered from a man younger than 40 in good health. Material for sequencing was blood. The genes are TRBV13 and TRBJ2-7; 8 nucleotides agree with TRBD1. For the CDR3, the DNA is TGTGCCAGCAGCCTCACAGGGACAGGCCAAGAGGCCCAGTACTTC. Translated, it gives CASSLTGTGQEAQYF.